This TCR beta chain originates from a study of quantifying T cell responses using KT2 cells (dated by TCRdb to 2016 to 2017). Regarding the research as a whole: RNA was DNase-treated and reverse transcribed with TCR alpha and beta constant-region primers, mostly using SuperScript III. PCR2 was run as a SYBR Green qPCR and stopped at a predetermined fluorescence threshold to avoid over-amplification. The efficiency of the T4 ligation step under optimum conditions was estimated to be above 9%.

The table lists this clonotype with many counts. There is no known antigen for this receptor. No much larger clone is present one base from it, and per-base qualities are unavailable. The library was generated by UMI-ligation and nested PCR. A single-stranded oligonucleotide bearing the Illumina SP2 sequence and a UMI was ligated to the 3' end of the cDNA with T4 RNA ligase 1. PCR1 was run for 4 cycles (98 degrees C for 15 s, 69 degrees C for 30 s, 72 degrees C for 40 s), and an equimolar mix of RC1.1 and RC1.2, covering TRBC1 and TRBC2, was used as the beta primer. Starting at PCR2, the TCR alpha and beta chains were handled separately, and sample indices and Illumina adaptors were added. The UMI comprised 12 random nucleotides, as two hexamers separated by a spacer, placed after an 8-base spacer. Sequencing was done on an Illumina MiSeq using v2 2x251 paired-end chemistry, usually with approximately eleven samples per run. PhiX DNA was added at about 4.5-7% to each sequencing library so that diversity was increased. From the authors' description of their analysis: Raw reads were converted to FASTQ with bcl2fastq and were demultiplexed by dual indices with Demultiplexor. V and J genes were assigned by Decombinator through tag matching, with a single base-pair mismatch being allowed. UMIs were used by Collapsinator to correct both sequencing errors and frequency errors caused by PCR heterogeneity. Decombinator identifiers were converted to nucleotide sequence by CDR3Translator, the sequences were translated to amino acids, and CDR3 was extracted using C- and N-terminal motifs. A cluster of KT2 sequences that shared one unique molecular identifier was counted as a single distinct KT2 TCR. TCRdb trimmed the raw reads at Q25, called clones with MiXCR and kept productive beta chains. Records with the same CDR3 protein are collapsed into one entry carrying the most frequent genes and DNA. It is TCRdb's table, rather than the study itself, that gives the V and J calls and clone size. The sample yields 45,000 to 65,000 distinct CDR3 sequences; about 12% were counted once. Around 9.9% of the sample belongs to the ten largest clones.

Study-level results and caveats: Saturation was seen in the detection of KT2 sequences when very high numbers of KT2 cells were spiked in. A linear scaling of KT2 alpha and beta sequence counts with input KT2 cell number was observed over several orders of magnitude. This TCR sequencing study did not compare the pipeline side by side with other TCR sequencing techniques. KT2 sequences were still detected at the lowest spike-in tested, roughly one KT2 cell per 100,000 PBMC.

As encoded in the germline V gene (reference sequence), CDR1 is LNHDA while CDR2 is SQIVND. The CDR3 runs 16 amino acids, cysteine and phenylalanine included. The sequence is cut down to CDR3 DNA, 48 bases in frame from base 1. V lost 9 bases and J lost 1 base; the stretch between them is 22 bases long. To test the sensitivity and accuracy of the pipeline, known numbers of KT2, a T cell clone whose TCR had already been sequenced, were spiked into unfractionated PBMC. KT2 cells were mixed with a fixed number of PBMC to create a range of KT2-to-PBMC ratios. Here the chain combines TRBV19 and TRBJ2-7, with a tentative D gene TRBD1 over 7 matching bases. Sequencing was done on a sample of PBMCs spiked with cells of the T cell clone KT2. The TCR sequence derives from a human donor. Read as DNA, the sequence is TGTGCCAGCCAGGGACAGACTTCGGAGGGATCCTACGAGCAGTACTTC. Its amino acids are CASQGQTSEGSYEQYF.